This is a list of T cell receptor beta chains from one sample in a study of cytomegalovirus exposure and HLA in healthy donors. Profiled with immunoSEQ multiplex PCR; TCRdb holds only in-frame clones, not every one. This table holds around 200,000 clones, 82% found once. Sequenced material: PBMCs. The receptors stem from a man in his forties or fifties in good health and CMV-seropositive. Both conserved end residues are part of each CDR3. A D gene is named only where the DNA matches it firmly. Clone size, where shown, is once, few, many, or a class for clones that have expanded.

TRBD1,.,TRBV6-5,TRBJ2-1,CASSYAGGYNEQFF,TGTGCCAGCAGTTACGCAGGGGGCTACAATGAGCAGTTCTTC
.,.,TRBV5-6,TRBJ2-5,CASRPLREAAAETQYF,TGTGCCAGCAGACCACTCAGGGAAGCCGCGGCAGAGACCCAGTACTTC
TRBD2,.,TRBV5-1,TRBJ2-2,CASSFPGRAGELFF,TGCGCCAGCAGCTTCCCAGGGAGGGCCGGGGAGCTGTTTTTT
TRBD1,.,TRBV15,TRBJ1-5,CATRTGPEQPQHF,TGTGCCACACGGACAGGGCCGGAGCAGCCCCAGCATTTT
.,.,TRBV6-1,TRBJ2-3,CASSVPGTDTQYF,TGTGCCAGCAGCGTCCCTGGCACAGATACGCAGTATTTT
TRBD2,.,TRBV5-1,TRBJ2-7,CASSLDSSGIRDF,TGCGCCAGCAGCTTGGATAGTAGCGGGATCAGGGACTTC
TRBD1,.,TRBV9,TRBJ2-1,CASSVVVGTGGEQFF,TGTGCCAGCAGCGTAGTGGTAGGGACAGGGGGTGAGCAGTTCTTC
TRBD2,.,TRBV9,TRBJ2-3,CASSVVAGGGKDTQYF,TGTGCCAGCAGCGTAGTCGCGGGAGGGGGTAAAGATACGCAGTATTTT
TRBD1,.,TRBV9,TRBJ2-5,CASSVGGQGGGETQYF,TGTGCCAGCAGCGTAGGGGGACAGGGCGGAGGAGAGACCCAGTACTTC
.,few,TRBV27,TRBJ2-7,CASSLSPQGSYEQYF,TGTGCCAGCAGTTTATCCCCCCAGGGCTCCTACGAGCAGTACTTC
.,.,TRBV12-5,TRBJ1-1,CASGPYLNTEAFF,TGTGCTAGTGGTCCGTACTTGAACACTGAAGCTTTCTTT
.,.,TRBV15,TRBJ1-1,CATSRDRVRNTEAFF,TGTGCCACCAGCAGAGACAGGGTAAGGAACACTGAAGCTTTCTTT
TRBD1,.,TRBV9,TRBJ2-7,CASQGAGRSYEQYF,TGTGCCAGTCAGGGGGCCGGAAGGTCCTACGAGCAGTACTTC
TRBD1,.,TRBV4-1,TRBJ2-4,CASSQGQGGGNIQYF,TGCGCCAGCAGCCAGGGACAGGGGGGGGGAAACATTCAGTACTTC
.,.,TRBV5-1,TRBJ2-3,CASSLWESSTDTQYF,TGCGCCAGCAGCTTATGGGAGTCTAGCACAGATACGCAGTATTTT
.,.,TRBV6-1,TRBJ1-5,CASRAGGSEPQHF,TGTGCCAGCAGGGCCGGGGGGTCCGAGCCCCAGCATTTT
.,.,TRBV7-9,TRBJ1-1,CASILSGTPNTEAFF,TGTGCCAGCATCCTTTCCGGGACTCCTAACACTGAAGCTTTCTTT
.,few,TRBV4-1,TRBJ1-3,CASSQVFDTIYF,TGCGCCAGCAGCCAAGTGTTCGACACCATATATTTT
.,.,TRBV7-9,TRBJ2-5,CASSGAGRLQETQYF,TGTGCCAGCAGCGGGGCAGGGAGGTTACAAGAGACCCAGTACTTC
.,once,TRBV4-2,TRBJ2-3,CASSQGLSTDTQYF,TGTGCCAGCAGCCAAGGGCTGAGCACAGATACGCAGTATTTT
.,.,TRBV5-6,TRBJ2-2,CASRTGLYTGELFF,TGTGCCAGCAGAACAGGGCTTTACACCGGGGAGCTGTTTTTT
.,once,TRBV21-1,TRBJ2-3,CASSKVVLHTGDTQYF,TGTGCCAGCAGCAAAGTAGTCCTCCACACGGGAGATACGCAGTATTTT
.,.,TRBV6-5,TRBJ2-7,CASRRLGEQYF,TGTGCCAGCAGGCGACTAGGCGAGCAGTACTTC
TRBD1,few,TRBV7-2,TRBJ1-2,CASSPARTGAVNYGYTF,TGTGCCAGCAGCCCAGCCAGGACAGGGGCTGTCAACTATGGCTACACCTTC
.,few,TRBV6-4,TRBJ2-2,CASSDSTNTGELFF,TGTGCCAGCAGTGACTCGACAAACACCGGGGAGCTGTTTTTT
.,.,TRBV6-1,TRBJ2-3,CASSSLLSLTDTQYF,TGTGCCAGCAGTTCCCTTCTGTCTCTCACAGATACGCAGTATTTT
TRBD1,.,TRBV5-6,TRBJ2-1,CASSLQGQGPYNEQFF,TGTGCCAGCAGCTTGCAAGGACAGGGCCCCTACAATGAGCAGTTCTTC
TRBD1,.,TRBV29-1,TRBJ2-7,CSVEEGTGTYEQYF,TGCAGCGTTGAAGAGGGGACAGGGACCTACGAGCAGTACTTC
.,.,TRBV27,TRBJ2-5,CASSPGGFGTQYF,TGTGCCAGCAGTCCCGGGGGTTTTGGGACCCAGTACTTC
.,.,TRBV7-8,TRBJ2-1,CASSLEQGPYNEQFF,TGTGCCAGCAGCTTAGAGCAGGGCCCCTACAATGAGCAGTTCTTC
.,.,TRBV5-1,TRBJ1-1,CASSLDSSPNTEAFF,TGCGCCAGCAGCTTGGACAGTTCCCCTAACACTGAAGCTTTCTTT
TRBD2,.,TRBV10-3,TRBJ2-7,CAISESPSGSYEQYF,TGTGCCATCAGTGAGTCGCCTAGCGGGAGCTACGAGCAGTACTTC
TRBD2,.,TRBV5-4,TRBJ2-1,CASSKGLAGFSSYNEQFF,TGTGCCAGCAGCAAGGGACTAGCGGGTTTTAGCTCCTACAATGAGCAGTTCTTC
.,.,TRBV19,TRBJ2-3,CASTTDSLTDTQYF,TGTGCCAGTACGACGGACAGCCTCACAGATACGCAGTATTTT
.,.,TRBV6-1,TRBJ1-2,CASSERNRPYGYTF,TGTGCCAGCAGTGAAAGGAACAGACCCTATGGCTACACCTTC
.,.,TRBV7-9,TRBJ1-2,CASSLTATNYGYTF,TGTGCCAGCAGCTTAACAGCCACCAACTATGGCTACACCTTC
TRBD1,.,TRBV7-2,TRBJ1-5,CASSWTGTSDQPQHF,TGTGCCAGCAGCTGGACAGGGACATCGGATCAGCCCCAGCATTTT
.,.,TRBV7-9,TRBJ2-5,CASSPDTLVWQYF,TGTGCCAGCAGCCCGGACACCCTCGTATGGCAGTACTTC
.,.,TRBV2,TRBJ2-1,CASSVSYEQFF,TGTGCCAGCAGTGTGAGCTATGAGCAGTTCTTC
TRBD1,.,TRBV19,TRBJ1-5,CASRPQTGNQPQHF,TGTGCCAGTAGGCCTCAGACAGGGAACCAGCCCCAGCATTTT
TRBD1,.,TRBV7-9,TRBJ1-5,CASSFGTGDQPQHF,TGTGCCAGCAGCTTCGGGACAGGGGATCAGCCCCAGCATTTT
.,.,TRBV4-2,TRBJ2-6,CASSQDRRSSGANVLTF,TGTGCCAGCAGCCAGGATCGGCGGAGCTCTGGGGCCAACGTCCTGACTTTC
TRBD1,.,TRBV5-1,TRBJ1-3,CASSLATGTAGNTIYF,TGCGCCAGCAGCTTGGCCACCGGGACAGCTGGAAACACCATATATTTT
TRBD1,once,TRBV10-3,TRBJ2-7,CATAGTGGWEQYF,TGTGCCACTGCCGGGACAGGGGGATGGGAGCAGTACTTC
TRBD1,.,TRBV18,TRBJ2-5,CASSTGTGTLGAQYF,TGTGCCAGCTCAACCGGGACAGGGACGCTTGGGGCCCAGTACTTC
.,.,TRBV11-2,TRBJ1-1,CASSPHSSLNTEAFF,TGTGCCAGCAGCCCCCACAGTTCGTTGAACACTGAAGCTTTCTTT
.,.,TRBV4-1,TRBJ1-5,CASSLSWAQPQHF,TGCGCCAGCAGCCTCTCCTGGGCCCAGCCCCAGCATTTT
TRBD1,.,TRBV4-1,TRBJ1-5,CASSQGAKTGGGEPQHF,TGCGCCAGCAGCCAAGGCGCGAAAACAGGGGGCGGGGAGCCCCAGCATTTT
.,.,TRBV19,TRBJ2-1,CASSIGQNEQFF,TGTGCCAGTAGTATAGGGCAGAATGAGCAGTTCTTC
TRBD2,.,TRBV2,TRBJ2-3,CASGVGLAGPTDTQYF,TGTGCCAGTGGGGTGGGACTAGCGGGGCCCACAGATACGCAGTATTTT
.,.,TRBV5-6,TRBJ2-2,CASSLIARDLNTGELFF,TGTGCCAGCAGCTTGATAGCGCGGGACCTAAACACCGGGGAGCTGTTTTTT
.,.,TRBV9,TRBJ1-1,CASSVGTGRNTEAFF,TGTGCCAGCAGCGTAGGTACAGGGAGGAACACTGAAGCTTTCTTT
.,.,TRBV7-6,TRBJ2-1,CASSLEAAGYNEQFF,TGTGCCAGCAGCTTAGAGGCGGCTGGTTACAATGAGCAGTTCTTC
.,few,TRBV5-1,TRBJ1-3,CASSPGVIVNTIYF,TGCGCCAGCAGCCCCGGTGTGATTGTAAACACCATATATTTT